Listed here are 25 T cell receptor beta chains from one sample, sequenced in a study of Graves' ophthalmopathy and Graves' hyperthyroidism. The authors amplified TCR beta CDR3 regions from RNA transcripts. HTBI primers primed a first-round RT-PCR, and a second-round multiplex PCR followed. TCRdb redid the calling of the multiplex PCR reads with MiXCR, one entry per CDR3 protein. Counted here are 450,000 to 600,000 distinct CDR3 sequences, roughly 39% occurring once; the ten biggest clones make up approximately 4.1%. The sequenced sample was peripheral blood or thyroid tissue (not recorded which). These receptors all stem from an adult man with Graves' hyperthyroidism.

This clonotype has a count of ten or more. The chain is built from TRBV19 and TRBJ2-2, with D tentatively TRBD2 (5 bases). V lost 1 base to trimming and J lost 0 bases, with 15 bases between them. The V gene's germline CDR1 is LNHDA and CDR2 SQIVND (reference sequence). The CDR3 covers 18 residues. The CDR3 sequence: CASSIVGRILANTGELFF. The CDR3 region has the DNA TGTGCCAGTAGTATAGTAGGACGGATACTAGCGAACACCGGGGAGCTGTTTTTT.

This clonotype was recorded many times. The chain couples TRBV5-8 to TRBJ1-2; D remains ambiguous. The CDR3 has 13 residues. The germline V and J ends were trimmed by 2 bases and 3 bases, with 8 bases remaining between them. Germline V gene lookup returns CDR1 SGHTS and CDR2 YDEGEE. This CDR3 is CASSFGGDYGYTF. The CDR3, as DNA: TGTGCCAGCAGCTTTGGCGGTGACTATGGCTACACCTTC.

This chain joins TRBV15 and TRBJ2-3; D may be TRBD1 (5 bases). Trimming cost V 5 bases and J 0 bases, with 15 bases left between them. From germline, CDR1 is LNHNV and CDR2 YYDKDF (reference sequence). The CDR3 extends over 16 amino acids. This CDR3 reads CATSGATISSTDTQYF. The DNA for the CDR3 is TGTGCCACCAGCGGGGCCACGATTTCTAGCACAGATACGCAGTATTTT.

This chain links TRBV29-1 with TRBJ2-7; 7 nucleotides line up with TRBD1. CDR1 is SQVTM, CDR2 ANQGSEA, per germline. Trimming cost V 4 bases and J 5 bases; bases outside gene matches: 11. The length of the CDR3 is 14 residues. The CDR3: CSVVWGQGVDEQYF. Written as DNA, the CDR3 is TGCAGCGTTGTTTGGGGCCAGGGGGTCGACGAGCAGTACTTC.

Ten or more counts support this clonotype. The chain carries TRBV7-9 and TRBJ2-2; 8 bases match TRBD2. The CDR3 runs 19 residues. With 5 bases clipped from V and 2 bases from J, the junction kept 16 bases outside the gene matches. The germline V gene encodes CDR1 SEHNR and CDR2 FQNEAQ (reference sequence). The CDR3 reads CASSPEVILTSGNTGELFF. The CDR3 DNA reads TGTGCCAGCAGCCCCGAGGTTATCTTAACTAGCGGTAACACCGGGGAGCTGTTTTTT.

The chain joins TRBV29-1 to TRBJ1-4; no firm D call. Between the trimmed V and J ends, which lost 3 bases and 6 bases, there was a span of 5 bases. CDR1 and CDR2 from the germline V gene are SQVTM and ANQGSEA. The CDR3 covers 11 residues. This CDR3 reads CSVDGDEKLFF. DNA of the CDR3: TGCAGCGTTGACGGGGATGAAAAACTGTTTTTT. Complete variable domain (other parts from reference TRBV29-1 and TRBJ1-4): SAVISQKPSRDICQRGTSLTIQCQVDSQVTMMFWYRQQPGQSLTLIATANQGSEATYESGFVIDKFPISRPNLTFSTLTVSNMSPEDSSIYLCSVDGDEKLFFGSGTQLSVL.

This rearrangement joins TRBV2 to TRBJ1-5; 7 bases line up with TRBD1. CDR1 and CDR2 (germline): SNHLY, FYNNEI. V dropped 6 bases and J dropped 14; count of bases not matched to a gene: 16. The CDR3 is 14 amino acids. The CDR3 sequence is CASSHRGLAAYEHF. In nucleotides, the CDR3 is TGTGCCAGCAGCCACAGGGGACTAGCGGCCTACGAGCATTTT.

This sequence joins TRBV7-6 and TRBJ1-2; D gene unclear. The length of the CDR3 is 13 residues. V was shortened by 6 bases and J by 4 bases, with 12 bases between the two germline ends. Germline CDR1 and CDR2: SGHVS and FNYEAQ. The CDR3 reads CASSLTFFYGYTF. The CDR3 nucleotides read TGTGCCAGCAGTCTGACGTTTTTCTATGGCTACACCTTC.

The chain employs TRBV7-9 and TRBJ2-5; 8 nucleotides line up with TRBD2. The CDR3 consists of 16 residues. Germline assignment: CDR1 SEHNR and CDR2 FQNEAQ (reference sequence). V lost 6 bases to trimming and J lost 0 bases; unmatched junction nucleotides: 9. The CDR3 DNA reads TGTGCCAGCAGGCCCAGCCAGCGGGGGTACCAAGAGACCCAGTACTTC. This codes for CASRPSQRGYQETQYF. Filled out from reference TRBV7-9 and TRBJ2-5, the complete variable domain reads DTGVSQNPRHKITKRGQNVTFRCDPISEHNRLYWYRQTLGQGPEFLTYFQNEAQLEKSRLLSDRFSAERPKGSFSTLEIQRTEQGDSAMYLCASRPSQRGYQETQYFGPGTRLLVL.

The sample holds many counts of this clonotype. V is TRBV2 and J is TRBJ1-2, with 7 positions matching TRBD1. The V segment lost 6 bases and the J segment 8 bases; nucleotides outside the gene matches: 12. This CDR3 region has 14 residues. Germline V gene lookup returns CDR1 SNHLY and CDR2 FYNNEI. The CDR3 spells CASSLKTGNGGYTF. The CDR3 DNA sequence: TGTGCCAGCAGCTTAAAGACAGGGAACGGAGGCTACACCTTC.

The J gene is TRBJ2-5, the V gene TRBV7-2, with 8 bases matching TRBD1. The CDR3 sequence is 15 residues long. V lost 10 bases, J lost 3 bases, and 13 bases stayed unmatched. CDR1 and CDR2 (germline): SGHTA, FQGNSA. In DNA, the CDR3 is TGTGCCACAAGCGTTGACGACAGGGGAGAAGAGACCCAGTACTTC. As protein: CATSVDDRGEETQYF.

The sample holds a few counts of this clonotype. The chain has TRBV20-1 and TRBJ1-1; weak D call: TRBD1 (6 bases). The germline CDR1 and CDR2 sequences are DFQATT and SNEGSKA (reference sequence). Between the trimmed V and J ends, which lost 1 base and 4 bases, there was a span of 22 bases. This CDR3 spans 17 amino acids. The CDR3 sequence: CSARGRAGVLGGTEAFF. The CDR3 DNA reads TGCAGTGCTAGAGGTCGGGCAGGGGTGTTGGGGGGCACTGAAGCTTTCTTT.

Of note for this clonotype: The limits of the CDR3 on the DNA are not certain, so only TCRdb's listed CDR3 is given. The chain uses TRBV7-9 and TRBJ2-2; the table's D call TRBD1 went unverified against the DNA. In germline, CDR1 is SEHNR, CDR2 FQNEAQ (reference sequence). The CDR3 is 22 amino acids in total, end residues counted. The CDR3 region is CASSWGQAGEQYFGPNTGELFF.

The chain recombines TRBV28 with TRBJ2-5; TRBD2 matches 10 bases. Unmatched junction bases numbered 14, after V lost 6 bases and J lost 7 bases. Germline lookup yields CDR1 MDHEN and CDR2 SYDVKM. This CDR3 has 16 residues. CDR3 coding DNA: TGTGCCAGCAGCTCGACGCGGAGCGGGGGGGCGGGGACCCAGTACTTC. This codes for CASSSTRSGGAGTQYF. Based on the CDR3 plus reference TRBV28 and TRBJ2-5, the full variable domain is DVKVTQSSRYLVKRTGEKVFLECVQDMDHENMFWYRQDPGLGLRLIYFSYDVKMKEKGDIPEGYSVSREKKERFSLILESASTNQTSMYLCASSSTRSGGAGTQYFGPGTRLLVL.

The chain is built from TRBV19 and TRBJ1-1; D is perhaps TRBD1 (6 bases). Germline V gene lookup returns CDR1 LNHDA and CDR2 SQIVND (reference sequence). V gave up 6 bases and J gave up 1 base, with 12 bases separating them. This CDR3 has 14 residues. CDR3 coding DNA: TGTGCCAGTAGGACGGGACAAACGAACACTGAAGCTTTCTTT. Translated: CASRTGQTNTEAFF.

This clonotype showed up many times. The junction departs from the called germline gene at one end, perhaps through a read error. This sequence joins TRBV11-3 and TRBJ2-7; D call uncertain. The CDR3 contains 11 residues. The germline gives CDR1 SGHNT, CDR2 YENEEA. Here the CDR3 DNA reads TGTGCCAGCAGCTTAGGGCAGACCCACTCCTTC. This translates into CASSLGQTHSF. Complete variable domain (other parts from reference TRBV11-3 and TRBJ2-7): EAGVVQSPRYKIIEKKQPVAFWCNPISGHNTLYWYLQNLGQGPELLIRYENEEAVDDSQLPKDRFSAERLKGVDSTLKIQPAELGDSAVYLCASSLGQTHSFGPGTRLTVT.

The chain has TRBV7-2 and TRBJ2-2, with D possibly matching TRBD1 (5 bases). The CDR3 loop spans 14 amino acids. V dropped 6 bases and J dropped 7 bases, with 15 bases sitting between them. The germline CDR1 and CDR2 sequences are SGHTA and FQGNSA. This CDR3 reads CASRPQGLGGELFF. The CDR3 nucleotides are TGTGCCAGCAGACCGCAGGGATTGGGCGGGGAGCTGTTTTTT.

This clonotype was picked up many times. The chain uses TRBV20-1 and TRBJ1-2, with a tentative D call TRBD1 (5 bases). Germline CDR1 and CDR2: DFQATT and SNEGSKA (reference sequence). V was pared by 1 base and J by 0 bases, with 12 bases between. This CDR3 region has 15 residues. CDR3 sequence: CSARGDGRANYGYTF. The CDR3 DNA is TGCAGTGCTAGAGGGGACGGACGAGCTAACTATGGCTACACCTTC.

This chain uses TRBV11-1 with TRBJ1-2; 7 positions match TRBD1. Trimming at V came to 5 bases and at J to 8 bases, leaving 8 bases not matched to a gene. The length of the CDR3 is 13 residues. Germline V gives CDR1 SGHAT, CDR2 FQDESV (reference sequence). CDR3 protein: CASSGADRLGYTF. DNA for the CDR3: TGTGCCAGCAGCGGAGCGGACAGGTTAGGCTACACCTTC.

Regarding this clonotype: This may stem from a read error, because a much larger clone lies one nucleotide away. V usage is TRBV12-3 or TRBV12-4 and J usage is TRBJ1-6; D possibly corresponds to TRBD1 (6 bases). The CDR3 has 15 residues. The CDR3 bases are TGTGCCAGCAGTTATGACAGGTCCTATAATTCACCCTTCCACTTT. Its translation: CASSYDRSYNSPFHF.

This clonotype was seen a handful of times. This rearrangement joins TRBV5-5 to TRBJ1-5; 8 bases are shared with TRBD1. J lost 4 bases, V lost 0 bases, and 12 bases had no gene match. The CDR3 sequence is 18 residues long. The germline CDR1 and CDR2 sequences are SGHKS and YYEKEE (reference sequence). The CDR3 here is CASSLEPSGQGNNQPQHF. The CDR3 bases are TGTGCCAGCAGCTTGGAACCCTCAGGACAGGGCAATAATCAGCCCCAGCATTTT.

V and J are TRBV6-4 and TRBJ2-7; no firm D call. Trimming removed 7 bases from V and 6 bases from J, with 10 bases in between. From germline, CDR1 is MRHNA and CDR2 SNTAGT. This CDR3 has 11 residues. The CDR3: CASNCRSEQYF. The CDR3 nucleotides are TGTGCCAGCAATTGCAGATCCGAGCAGTACTTC.

The table lists this clonotype with many counts. V usage is TRBV20-1 and J usage is TRBJ2-7; D is perhaps TRBD2 (6 bases). Trimming took off 5 bases at V and 5 bases at J, with 19 bases between the two ends. This CDR3 comprises 14 residues. The germline gives CDR1 DFQATT, CDR2 SNEGSKA (reference sequence). CDR3 residues: CSAPPFSGGNEQYF. Here the CDR3 DNA reads TGCAGTGCTCCCCCTTTTTCGGGCGGGAACGAGCAGTACTTC.

About this clonotype: A much larger clonotype is one base distant, so this may be a read error. J is TRBJ1-1 and V is TRBV12-3 or TRBV12-4; TRBD1 might be the D (5 bases). CDR3 length: 14 residues. CDR3 residues: CVSSFLQGYTEAFF. CDR3 DNA: TGTGTCAGCAGTTTTCTCCAGGGTTACACTGAAGCTTTCTTT.

This chain joins TRBV10-1 and TRBJ1-2, with D unclear. V was trimmed by 7 bases and J by 0 bases, leaving 0 bases between them. Germline V gene lookup returns CDR1 WNHNN and CDR2 SYGVQD (reference sequence). This CDR3 is built from 10 residues. Written as DNA, the CDR3 is TGCGCCAGCACTAACTATGGCTACACCTTC. Translated, it gives CASTNYGYTF.